A selection of T cell receptor beta chains follows, all from one sample in a study of post-analysis software for immune sequencing data. One entry per CDR3 protein, called by TCRdb with MiXCR from the PCR reads. The sample shows approximately 350,000 distinct CDR3 sequences, around 33% of them seen only once. Source material: blood. The receptors stem from a girl between 10 and 17 years old with multiple sclerosis. Each CDR3 is given with its conserved first and last residue. The D gene is left open where the match is weak. Clone size is not always given. Where it is, it says once, few, many or a class for expanded clones.

size	V	D	J	DNA	CDR3
NA	TRBV10-3	TRBD2	TRBJ2-1	TGTGCCATCAGGGACGGGGGGGCCTACAATGAGCAGTTCTTC	CAIRDGGAYNEQFF
NA	TRBV6-1	TRBD2	TRBJ2-5	TGTGCCAGCAGTGATGCGCACCCGGGACTAGGGAATTCAGAGACCCAGTACTTC	CASSDAHPGLGNSETQYF
NA	TRBV7-9	NA	TRBJ1-2	TGTGCCAGCAGCTTTGACAGCGGTTATGGCTACACCTTC	CASSFDSGYGYTF
few	TRBV15	NA	TRBJ1-2	TGTGCCACCAGCTTTTCGACCCTTGGTGACTATGGCTACACCTTC	CATSFSTLGDYGYTF
few	TRBV4-1	NA	TRBJ2-1	TGCGCCAGCAGCCAAGATAACGCAGACGCGGTCCGGAGGAATGAGCAGTTCTTC	CASSQDNADAVRRNEQFF
NA	TRBV6-2/TRBV6-3	TRBD1	TRBJ2-7	TGTGCCAGCAACTCAGGTCCCGGGACAGGGCTGTACGAGCAGTACTTC	CASNSGPGTGLYEQYF
NA	TRBV28	TRBD2	TRBJ2-7	TGTGCCACCCGGGGGGGGGAGCAGTACTTC	CATRGGEQYF
NA	TRBV27	NA	TRBJ1-6	TGTGCCAGCAGTCCTCGGGACAATTTGAGAGACCTCCACTTT	CASSPRDNLRDLHF
NA	TRBV12-3/TRBV12-4	TRBD2	TRBJ2-7	TGTGCCAGCAGTCGGACTAGCACGGTCTCCGAGCAGTACTTC	CASSRTSTVSEQYF
few	TRBV2	TRBD1	TRBJ1-2	TGTGCCAGCAGGATCGAGACAGGGGGGATTGGCTACACCTTC	CASRIETGGIGYTF
few	TRBV7-9	NA	TRBJ1-1	TGTGCCAGCAGCTTAATTGGGGAGAACACTGAAGCTTTCTTT	CASSLIGENTEAFF
NA	TRBV5-1	NA	TRBJ1-2	TGCGCCAGCATCCTTGGCGCCACGGCGGGACCTAACTATGGCTACACCTTC	CASILGATAGPNYGYTF
NA	TRBV15	NA	TRBJ2-3	TGTGCCACCAGCAGAGATGAGCCGCGGAATACGCAGTATTTT	CATSRDEPRNTQYF
NA	TRBV12-3/TRBV12-4	NA	TRBJ2-3	TGTGCCAGCAGTTTAGAGGTCAGCACAGATACGCGGTATTTT	CASSLEVSTDTRYF
many	TRBV20-1	TRBD2	TRBJ2-3	TGCAGTGCTAGAGTACTAGCGGGAAATACGCAGTATTTT	CSARVLAGNTQYF
few	TRBV5-1	NA	TRBJ2-1	TGCGCCAGCAGCTTGGCCTCGGGGCCGAGCGGGGAGCAGTTCTTC	CASSLASGPSGEQFF
NA	TRBV20-1	TRBD1	TRBJ2-1	TGCAGTGCTAGCCAGGGGTCCTCCGGGACAGGGTGGGGGCAGTTCTTC	CSASQGSSGTGWGQFF
NA	TRBV29-1	NA	TRBJ2-3	TGCAGCGTTGAAGAGACCGGCGATACGCAGTATTTT	CSVEETGDTQYF
NA	TRBV4-3	NA	TRBJ2-5	TGCGCCAGCAGCCTCTTCCTAGGGGGGCGGGAGACCCAGTACTTC	CASSLFLGGRETQYF
NA	TRBV4-2	NA	TRBJ1-2	TGTGCCAGCAGCCAAGAAACCTCAGGGGCTAACTATGGCTACACCTTC	CASSQETSGANYGYTF
NA	TRBV2	TRBD1	TRBJ2-5	TGTGCCAGCATCCGACAGGGACAAGAGACCCAGTACTTC	CASIRQGQETQYF
few	TRBV6-5	NA	TRBJ1-1	TGTGCCAGCAGTTACTGGGGGACTGAAGCTTTCTTT	CASSYWGTEAFF
NA	TRBV6-2/TRBV6-3	NA	TRBJ1-5	TGTGCCAGCAGTTACTCCGGACAGTCGGGCAATCAGCCCCAGCATTTT	CASSYSGQSGNQPQHF
NA	TRBV10-3	NA	TRBJ2-5	TGTGCCATCAGTGACCCCGCGGGGGCCGGAGAGACCCAGTACTTC	CAISDPAGAGETQYF
few	TRBV12-3/TRBV12-4	TRBD2	TRBJ2-3	TGTGCCAGCAGTTCCGGGGTAGCGGGGGGATTCGCAGATACGCAGTATTTT	CASSSGVAGGFADTQYF
few	TRBV25-1	TRBD1	TRBJ2-7	TGTGCCAGCAGTACCGGGACAGTACGGGACGAGCAGTACTTC	CASSTGTVRDEQYF
NA	TRBV6-5	NA	TRBJ1-2	TGTGCCAGCAGTTACTCGAAACCGGACAAGAACTATGGCTACACCTTC	CASSYSKPDKNYGYTF